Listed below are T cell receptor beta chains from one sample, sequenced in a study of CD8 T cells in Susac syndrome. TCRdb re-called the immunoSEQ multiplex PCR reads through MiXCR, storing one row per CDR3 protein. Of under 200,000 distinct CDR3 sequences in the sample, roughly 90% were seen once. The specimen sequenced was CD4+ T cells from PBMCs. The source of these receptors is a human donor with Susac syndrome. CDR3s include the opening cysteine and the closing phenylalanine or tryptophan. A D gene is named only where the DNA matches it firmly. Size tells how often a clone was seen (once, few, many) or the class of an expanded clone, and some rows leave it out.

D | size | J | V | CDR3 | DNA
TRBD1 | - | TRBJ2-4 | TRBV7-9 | CASSPFGQGDKNIQYF | TGTGCCAGCAGCCCCTTTGGACAGGGGGACAAAAACATTCAGTACTTC
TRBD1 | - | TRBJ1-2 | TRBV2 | CATRGTAYGYTF | TGTGCCACAAGAGGGACAGCCTATGGCTACACCTTC
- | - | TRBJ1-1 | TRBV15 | CATSISQGTNTEAFF | TGTGCCACCAGCATCTCCCAGGGAACGAACACTGAAGCTTTCTTT
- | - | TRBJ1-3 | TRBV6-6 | CASSYSSGGNTIYF | TGTGCCAGCAGTTACTCCTCCGGAGGAAACACCATATATTTT
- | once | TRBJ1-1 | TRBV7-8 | CASSSTAPRGAFF | TGTGCCAGCAGCTCCACAGCCCCCCGAGGGGCTTTCTTT
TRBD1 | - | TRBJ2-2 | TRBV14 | CASSRWTGVNTGELFF | TGTGCCAGCAGCCGTTGGACAGGGGTGAACACCGGGGAGCTGTTTTTT
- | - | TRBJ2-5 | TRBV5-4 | CASSLAAAGETQYF | TGTGCCAGCAGCTTGGCAGCAGCGGGCGAGACCCAGTACTTC
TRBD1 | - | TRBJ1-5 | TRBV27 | CASSFSTGGDQPQHF | TGTGCCAGCAGTTTCTCGACAGGGGGTGATCAGCCCCAGCATTTT
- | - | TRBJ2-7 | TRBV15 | CATSRIDTGRQYF | TGTGCCACCAGCAGAATAGATACGGGACGGCAGTACTTC
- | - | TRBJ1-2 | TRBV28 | CASSRDGERLANYGYTF | TGTGCCAGCAGTCGCGATGGGGAGAGGCTAGCTAACTATGGCTACACCTTC
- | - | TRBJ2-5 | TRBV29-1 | CSVRNFGAGSQETQYF | TGCAGCGTCAGAAATTTTGGGGCGGGAAGCCAAGAGACCCAGTACTTC